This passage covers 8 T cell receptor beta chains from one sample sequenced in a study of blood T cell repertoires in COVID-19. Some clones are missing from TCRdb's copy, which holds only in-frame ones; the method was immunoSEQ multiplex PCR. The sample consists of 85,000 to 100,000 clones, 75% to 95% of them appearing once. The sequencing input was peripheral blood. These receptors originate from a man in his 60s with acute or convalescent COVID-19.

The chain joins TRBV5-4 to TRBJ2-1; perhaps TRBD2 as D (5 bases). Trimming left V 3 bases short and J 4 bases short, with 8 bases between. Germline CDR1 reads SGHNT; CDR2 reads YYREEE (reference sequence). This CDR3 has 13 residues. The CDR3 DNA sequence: TGTGCCAGCAGCTACGGGGTATACAATGAGCAGTTCTTC. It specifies CASSYGVYNEQFF.

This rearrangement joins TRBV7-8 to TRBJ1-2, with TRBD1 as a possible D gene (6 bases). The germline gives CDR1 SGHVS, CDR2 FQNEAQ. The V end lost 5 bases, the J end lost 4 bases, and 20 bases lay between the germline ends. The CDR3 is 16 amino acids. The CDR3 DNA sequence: TGTGCCAGCAGCATCCTTCAGGGGAGTGGAACCTATGGCTACACCTTC. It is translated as CASSILQGSGTYGYTF.

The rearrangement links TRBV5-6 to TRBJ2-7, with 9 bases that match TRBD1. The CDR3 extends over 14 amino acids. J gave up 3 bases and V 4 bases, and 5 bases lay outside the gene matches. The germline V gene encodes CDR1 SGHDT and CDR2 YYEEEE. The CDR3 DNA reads TGTGCCAGCAGCACCTGGGACAGGGACTACGAGCAGTACTTC. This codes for CASSTWDRDYEQYF.

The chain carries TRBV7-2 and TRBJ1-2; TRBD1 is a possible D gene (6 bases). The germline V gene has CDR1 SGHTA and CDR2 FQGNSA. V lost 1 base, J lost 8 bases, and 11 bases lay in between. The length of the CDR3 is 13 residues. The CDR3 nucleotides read TGTGCCAGCAGCTTAGTGCAGGGGCAGGGCTACACCTTC. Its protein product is CASSLVQGQGYTF. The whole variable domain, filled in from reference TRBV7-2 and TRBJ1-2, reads GAGVSQSPSNKVTEKGKDVELRCDPISGHTALYWYRQSLGQGLEFLIYFQGNSAPDKSGLPSDRFSAERTGGSVSTLTIQRTQQEDSAVYLCASSLVQGQGYTFGSGTRLTVV.

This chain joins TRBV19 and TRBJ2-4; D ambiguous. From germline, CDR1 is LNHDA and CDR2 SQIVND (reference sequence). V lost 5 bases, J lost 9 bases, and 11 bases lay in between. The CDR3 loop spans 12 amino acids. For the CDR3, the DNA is TGTGCCAGTAGTCCCAGCGCCACCATTCAGTACTTC. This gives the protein CASSPSATIQYF.

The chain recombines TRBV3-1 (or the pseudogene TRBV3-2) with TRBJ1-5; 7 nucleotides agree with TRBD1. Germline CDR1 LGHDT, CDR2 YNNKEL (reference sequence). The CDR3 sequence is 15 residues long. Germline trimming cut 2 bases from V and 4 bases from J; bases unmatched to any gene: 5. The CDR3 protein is CASSQSGQSNQPQHF. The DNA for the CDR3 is TGTGCCAGCAGCCAATCGGGACAGTCGAATCAGCCCCAGCATTTT.

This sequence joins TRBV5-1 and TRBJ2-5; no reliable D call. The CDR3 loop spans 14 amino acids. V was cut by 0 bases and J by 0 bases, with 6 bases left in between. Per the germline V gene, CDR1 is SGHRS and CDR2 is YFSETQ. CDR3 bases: TGCGCCAGCAGCTTGGGAGACTACCAAGAGACCCAGTACTTC. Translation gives CASSLGDYQETQYF.

This CDR3 is CASSTRTAMNTEAFF. As DNA, the CDR3 is TGTGCCAGCAGTACGCGGACAGCCATGAACACTGAAGCTTTCTTT. V usage is TRBV28 and J usage is TRBJ1-1, with D possibly matching TRBD1 (6 bases). Trimming shortened V by 5 bases and J by 0 bases, and 13 bases separated the two germline ends. The CDR3 has 15 residues. Germline lookup yields CDR1 MDHEN and CDR2 SYDVKM.